Below, 23 T cell receptor beta chains from the same sample are listed, as sequenced in a study of T cell responses to AZD1222 COVID-19 vaccine. TCRdb's copy holds only in-frame clones and misses some; the assay was immunoSEQ multiplex PCR. The table records fewer than 110,000 clones, about 86% of them present only once. This specimen was peripheral blood, taken on day 0 of AZD1222 vaccination. The receptor source for this set is an adult in good health.

The rearrangement joins TRBV7-2 to TRBJ1-5; possibly TRBD1 for D (5 bases). Per germline, CDR1 SGHTA and CDR2 FQGNSA. Trimming removed 4 bases at V and 5 bases at J, with 9 bases between. The CDR3 length is 13 residues. This CDR3 reads CASSWGFYQPQHF. The CDR3 DNA is TGTGCCAGCAGCTGGGGGTTCTATCAGCCCCAGCATTTT.

This chain links TRBV27 with TRBJ1-4; no clear D. The V gene lost 4 bases and the J gene lost 7 bases, with 16 bases spanning the gap. The germline CDR1 and CDR2 sequences are MNHEY and SMNVEV (reference sequence). The CDR3 spans 15 residues. CDR3 protein: CASSSGSRVGEKLFF. CDR3 DNA sequence: TGTGCCAGCAGTTCTGGTTCGAGGGTAGGTGAAAAACTGTTTTTT. The whole variable domain, filled in from reference TRBV27 and TRBJ1-4, reads EAQVTQNPRYLITVTGKKLTVTCSQNMNHEYMSWYRQDPGLGLRQIYYSMNVEVTDKGDVPEGYKVSRKEKRNFPLILESPSPNQTSLYFCASSSGSRVGEKLFFGSGTQLSVL.

The chain carries TRBV9 and TRBJ2-1; either TRBD1 or TRBD2 may fit D (5 bases each). The CDR3 has 13 amino acids. The V end was cut by 3 bases, the J end by 9 bases, with 13 bases between. CDR1 and CDR2 from the germline V gene are SGDLS and YYNGEE. The CDR3 DNA reads as TGTGCCAGCAGCGCCCAAACCGGGGCTGAGCAGTTCTTC. It translates to CASSAQTGAEQFF.

The chain joins TRBV11-3 to TRBJ1-1; TRBD1 matches 7 bases. Trimming cost V 1 base and J 4 bases; bases outside gene matches: 6. The germline V gene encodes CDR1 SGHNT and CDR2 YENEEA. The CDR3 is made up of 15 amino acids. In DNA form, the CDR3 reads TGTGCCAGCAGCTTAGGCTCCGCAGGGGGCACTGAAGCTTTCTTT. Residues: CASSLGSAGGTEAFF.

The chain carries TRBV7-6 and TRBJ1-3; TRBD1 might be the D (5 bases). The CDR3 extends over 18 amino acids. Germline-derived CDR1 and CDR2 are SGHVS and FNYEAQ. Deletions cut 3 bases from V and 1 base from J, with 19 bases between. The CDR3 protein is CASSFLEGRELSGNTIYF. The CDR3 nucleotides are TGTGCCAGCAGCTTTCTGGAGGGGCGAGAACTATCTGGAAACACCATATATTTT. The variable domain in full, with the rest retrieved from reference TRBV7-6 and TRBJ1-3, is GAGVSQSPRYKVTKRGQDVALRCDPISGHVSLYWYRQALGQGPEFLTYFNYEAQQDKSGLPNDRFSAERPEGSISTLTIQRTEQRDSAMYRCASSFLEGRELSGNTIYFGEGSWLTVV.

The V call is TRBV7-2, the J call TRBJ1-6, with 8 bases identical to TRBD1. The junction had 7 bases not matched to a gene; V was cut back by 5 bases and J by 7 bases. This CDR3 spans 15 amino acids. CDR1 is SGHTA, CDR2 FQGNSA, per germline. The CDR3 nucleotides read TGTGCCAGCAGCACTTCAGGGGGCGGAAATTCACCCCTCCACTTT. As protein: CASSTSGGGNSPLHF.

V and J are TRBV2 and TRBJ2-7; 9 positions agree with TRBD2. CDR1 and CDR2 (germline): SNHLY, FYNNEI. The CDR3 contains 15 residues. V lost 6 bases, J lost 0 bases, and 6 bases stayed unmatched. The CDR3 sequence is CASRESGGSSYEQYF. In DNA form, the CDR3 reads TGTGCCAGCAGAGAAAGCGGGGGGAGCTCCTACGAGCAGTACTTC. Full variable domain (rest looked up from reference TRBV2 and TRBJ2-7): EPEVTQTPSHQVTQMGQEVILRCVPISNHLYFYWYRQILGQKVEFLVSFYNNEISEKSEIFDDQFSVERPDGSNFTLKIRSTKLEDSAMYFCASRESGGSSYEQYFGPGTRLTVT.

The chain uses TRBV11-2 and TRBJ1-2, with D uncertain. The CDR3 sequence is 13 residues long. Germline CDR1 SGHAT, CDR2 FQNNGV. V was shortened by 5 bases and J by 4 bases, with 11 bases between the two germline ends. The CDR3 region has the DNA TGTGCCAGCAGCCGCGGCGGGAGCTATGGCTACACCTTC. Its translation is CASSRGGSYGYTF.

V usage is TRBV29-1 and J usage is TRBJ1-1, with TRBD1 as a possible D gene (5 bases). The CDR3 is 13 amino acids. Germline assignment: CDR1 SQVTM and CDR2 ANQGSEA. V lost 1 base and J lost 6, with 12 bases in between. The CDR3 reads CSVEGVGGAEAFF. The CDR3 DNA sequence: TGCAGCGTTGAAGGGGTGGGGGGTGCTGAAGCTTTCTTT.

This chain links TRBV7-9 with TRBJ2-7; TRBD2 aligns across 11 bases. The CDR3 is 18 amino acids. The V segment lost 4 bases and the J segment 0 bases; nucleotides outside the gene matches: 11. Germline CDR1 reads SEHNR; CDR2 reads FQNEAQ (reference sequence). The CDR3 protein is CASSSPPGLAESSYEQYF. The CDR3 DNA sequence: TGTGCCAGCAGCTCGCCCCCGGGACTAGCGGAGAGCTCCTACGAGCAGTACTTC. Drawing the rest from reference TRBV7-9 and TRBJ2-7, the complete variable domain is DTGVSQNPRHKITKRGQNVTFRCDPISEHNRLYWYRQTLGQGPEFLTYFQNEAQLEKSRLLSDRFSAERPKGSFSTLEIQRTEQGDSAMYLCASSSPPGLAESSYEQYFGPGTRLTVT.

This clone is a singleton in its sample. J is TRBJ2-3 and V is TRBV28, with D perhaps TRBD1 (6 bases). Germline lookup yields CDR1 MDHEN and CDR2 SYDVKM. Trimming removed 1 base from V and 5 bases from J, with 10 bases in between. The CDR3 has 14 amino acids. CDR3 sequence reads: CASSLFQGIDTQYF. In DNA form, the CDR3 reads TGTGCCAGCAGTTTATTCCAGGGGATAGATACGCAGTATTTT.

The V call is TRBV4-1, the J call TRBJ1-2, with 11 positions matching TRBD1. CDR1 and CDR2 from the germline V gene are MGHRA and YSYEKL. The junction had 16 bases not matched to a gene; V was cut back by 4 bases and J by 3 bases. This CDR3 is built from 19 residues. The CDR3 loop reads CASSPLPGTGGILYYGYTF. The CDR3 DNA reads TGCGCCAGCAGCCCCCTGCCCGGGACAGGGGGGATCCTTTACTATGGCTACACCTTC.

In this sample, this clone turned up once. DNA of the CDR3: TGTGCCAGCAGTTTATTGGGCCAAGAGACCCAGTACTTC. Its protein is CASSLLGQETQYF. The rearrangement links TRBV28 to TRBJ2-5; D remains unclear. The germline V and J ends were trimmed by 1 base and 1 base, with 4 bases remaining between them. Looked up from germline, CDR1 is MDHEN and CDR2 is SYDVKM. The CDR3 extends over 13 amino acids.

The chain carries TRBV28 and TRBJ2-7; TRBD2 aligns across 9 bases. The CDR3 runs to 23 residues. The V gene's germline CDR1 is MDHEN and CDR2 SYDVKM. V was clipped by 6 bases and J by 6 bases; unmatched bases: 36. The CDR3 spells CASSVPPRWELAGRSKETGEQYF. CDR3 bases: TGTGCCAGCAGCGTACCCCCCAGGTGGGAGCTAGCGGGGCGAAGTAAGGAAACTGGCGAGCAGTACTTC.

The CDR3 protein is CASTRLATYNEQFF. The CDR3 region has the DNA TGTGCCAGCACTCGACTAGCGACTTACAATGAGCAGTTCTTC. V is TRBV2 and J is TRBJ2-1; TRBD2 aligns across 8 bases. The germline V gene has CDR1 SNHLY and CDR2 FYNNEI. Trimming removed 7 bases from V and 4 bases from J; junction bases left unmatched: 6. This CDR3 spans 14 amino acids.

This chain uses TRBV2 with TRBJ1-4; D might be TRBD1 (5 bases). CDR3 length: 15 residues. Germline V gene data show CDR1 as SNHLY and CDR2 as FYNNEI. V lost 0 bases, J lost 4 bases, and 9 bases lay in between. The CDR3 nucleotides read TGTGCCAGCAGTGAAGCAGCAGGGCTTAATGAAAAACTGTTTTTT. It is translated as CASSEAAGLNEKLFF.

The chain is built from TRBV6-2 or TRBV6-3 and TRBJ2-5; D might be TRBD1 (6 bases). Trimming took 5 bases from V and 7 from J, leaving 8 bases between them. CDR3 length equals 11 residues. Germline loops: CDR1 MNHEY, CDR2 SVGEGT. In DNA, the CDR3 is TGTGCCAGCAGTAAAGGGGGGACCCAGTACTTC. Protein sequence: CASSKGGTQYF.

Written as DNA, the CDR3 is TGCGCCAGCAGTCAGACTAGCGGGAGAACCACCGGGGAGCTGTTTTTT. Amino acids: CASSQTSGRTTGELFF. This rearrangement joins TRBV10-2 to TRBJ2-2, with 12 bases aligning to TRBD2. The germline gives CDR1 WSHSY, CDR2 SAAADI. V lost 5 bases and J lost 4; bases outside the gene matches: 5. The CDR3 totals 16 residues.

J is TRBJ2-5 and V is TRBV12-3 or TRBV12-4, with D possibly matching TRBD2 (6 bases). The V end lost 6 bases, the J end lost 5 bases, and 10 bases lay between the germline ends. The CDR3 is 12 residues long. The CDR3 bases are TGTGCCAGCAGCCCCAGCGGGGAGACCCAGTACTTC. Its translation is CASSPSGETQYF.

The rearrangement links TRBV6-5 to TRBJ1-5; 8 bases align to TRBD1. Germline V lookup: CDR1 MNHEY, CDR2 SVGAGI. The CDR3 loop spans 15 amino acids. With V trimmed by 8 bases and J by 0 bases, 6 bases remained unmatched. This CDR3 reads CASARDRNSNQPQHF. CDR3 nucleotides: TGTGCCAGCGCACGGGACAGGAATAGCAATCAGCCCCAGCATTTT.

This rearrangement joins TRBV9 to TRBJ2-7; 10 positions match TRBD2. The germline V gene encodes CDR1 SGDLS and CDR2 YYNGEE. The CDR3 loop spans 15 amino acids. J was trimmed by 1 base and V by 3 bases; bases with no gene match: 4. The CDR3 is CASSAGTSVSYEQYF. The CDR3 nucleotides read TGTGCCAGCAGCGCCGGGACTAGCGTTTCCTACGAGCAGTACTTC.

The chain joins TRBV6-5 to TRBJ1-1; D not resolved. Trimming pared 6 bases from V and 0 bases from J, leaving 11 bases between. Per the germline V gene, CDR1 is MNHEY and CDR2 is SVGAGI. This CDR3 contains 14 residues. The CDR3 is CASSRTGMNTEAFF. As DNA, the CDR3 is TGTGCCAGCAGCCGGACGGGAATGAACACTGAAGCTTTCTTT.

The chain carries TRBV29-1 and TRBJ2-4; D may be TRBD1 (5 bases). Germline CDR1 reads SQVTM; CDR2 reads ANQGSEA. This CDR3 is built from 12 residues. Deletions cut 7 bases from V and 6 bases from J, with 13 bases between. CDR3 in amino acids: CSGETETNIQYF. The DNA of the CDR3 is TGCAGCGGAGAGACAGAAACAAACATTCAGTACTTC.